A selection of T cell receptor beta chains follows, all from one sample in a study of blood T cell repertoires in COVID-19. The method was immunoSEQ multiplex PCR; TCRdb's version includes in-frame clones alone and lacks a portion of them. The sample includes hundreds of thousands of clones, roughly 88% of them seen just once. Specimen: peripheral blood. All receptors come from a woman aged 45-60 years with COVID-19, enrolled during active disease. Each CDR3 is given with its conserved first and last residue. The D gene is left open where the match is weak. Expanded clones are given a class, and other clones once, few, many or no size at all.

abundance: few
d_gene: .
v_gene: TRBV11-2
len: 15
j_gene: TRBJ1-1
CDR3aa: CASYRGDNSNTEAFF
CDR3nt: TGTGCCAGCTATCGGGGGGACAACTCGAACACTGAAGCTTTCTTT

abundance: .
d_gene: .
v_gene: TRBV6-5
len: 15
j_gene: TRBJ2-2
CDR3aa: CASRSQVPNTGELFF
CDR3nt: TGTGCCAGCAGAAGTCAGGTACCGAACACCGGGGAGCTGTTTTTT

abundance: .
d_gene: .
v_gene: TRBV5-1
len: 14
j_gene: TRBJ2-5
CDR3aa: CASSFEGEVETQYF
CDR3nt: TGCGCCAGCAGCTTTGAGGGGGAAGTGGAGACCCAGTACTTC

abundance: .
d_gene: .
v_gene: TRBV4-1
len: 13
j_gene: TRBJ1-1
CDR3aa: CASSQKGVTEAFF
CDR3nt: TGCGCCAGCAGCCAAAAGGGAGTCACTGAAGCTTTCTTT

abundance: .
d_gene: .
v_gene: TRBV5-1
len: 13
j_gene: TRBJ1-4
CDR3aa: CASSGGGNEKLFF
CDR3nt: TGCGCCAGCAGCGGCGGGGGTAATGAAAAACTGTTTTTT

abundance: .
d_gene: TRBD2
v_gene: TRBV6-5
len: 15
j_gene: TRBJ2-2
CDR3aa: CASRLAGGAPGELFF
CDR3nt: TGTGCCAGTCGACTAGCGGGGGGGGCCCCCGGGGAGCTGTTTTTT

abundance: .
d_gene: .
v_gene: TRBV19
len: 13
j_gene: TRBJ2-7
CDR3aa: CASSTGRSGEQYF
CDR3nt: TGTGCCAGTAGTACTGGACGGAGCGGCGAGCAGTACTTC

abundance: once
d_gene: .
v_gene: TRBV19
len: 15
j_gene: TRBJ1-2
CDR3aa: CASISGDALNYGYTF
CDR3nt: TGTGCCAGTATCAGCGGGGACGCCCTAAACTATGGCTACACCTTC

abundance: .
d_gene: .
v_gene: TRBV2
len: 16
j_gene: TRBJ2-1
CDR3aa: CAKAYRDSFLSHEQFF
CDR3nt: TGTGCCAAAGCCTACCGGGACTCCTTTTTATCGCATGAGCAGTTCTTC

abundance: once
d_gene: .
v_gene: TRBV2
len: 17
j_gene: TRBJ1-5
CDR3aa: CASSESGQRGRNQPQHF
CDR3nt: TGTGCCAGCAGTGAATCCGGACAAAGGGGCAGGAATCAGCCCCAGCATTTT

abundance: .
d_gene: .
v_gene: TRBV14
len: 13
j_gene: TRBJ2-1
CDR3aa: CASSQGRSNEQFF
CDR3nt: TGTGCCAGCAGCCAAGGGAGGTCCAATGAGCAGTTCTTC

abundance: .
d_gene: .
v_gene: TRBV4-1
len: 13
j_gene: TRBJ2-4
CDR3aa: CASSQGLVNIQYF
CDR3nt: TGCGCCAGCAGCCAAGGGCTCGTAAACATTCAGTACTTC

abundance: .
d_gene: TRBD1
v_gene: TRBV15
len: 15
j_gene: TRBJ2-1
CDR3aa: CATSGRTGDPNEQFF
CDR3nt: TGTGCCACCAGCGGCAGGACAGGGGACCCCAATGAGCAGTTCTTC

abundance: .
d_gene: TRBD1
v_gene: TRBV7-8
len: 16
j_gene: TRBJ2-7
CDR3aa: CASSLQYRGRDYEQYF
CDR3nt: TGTGCCAGCAGCCTCCAATACAGGGGGCGAGACTACGAGCAGTACTTC

abundance: .
d_gene: TRBD1
v_gene: TRBV3-1/TRBV3-2
len: 17
j_gene: TRBJ2-7
CDR3aa: CASSHYYPGQGSYEQYF
CDR3nt: TGTGCCAGCAGCCATTATTATCCGGGACAGGGTTCCTACGAGCAGTACTTC

abundance: .
d_gene: TRBD1
v_gene: TRBV6-5
len: 15
j_gene: TRBJ1-4
CDR3aa: CASSQRSGTGEKLFF
CDR3nt: TGTGCCAGCAGTCAAAGATCCGGGACAGGGGAGAAACTGTTTTTT

abundance: .
d_gene: TRBD1
v_gene: TRBV4-1
len: 15
j_gene: TRBJ1-5
CDR3aa: CASSRAGQGDQPQHF
CDR3nt: TGCGCCAGCAGCCGAGCCGGACAGGGGGATCAGCCCCAGCATTTT

abundance: .
d_gene: .
v_gene: TRBV5-4
len: 16
j_gene: TRBJ1-2
CDR3aa: CASSLRGSGANYGYTF
CDR3nt: TGTGCCAGCAGCTTGAGGGGGTCCGGTGCTAACTATGGCTACACCTTC

abundance: .
d_gene: .
v_gene: TRBV4-1
len: 13
j_gene: TRBJ2-3
CDR3aa: CASSPRDFYTQYF
CDR3nt: TGCGCCAGCAGCCCCCGGGACTTCTATACGCAGTATTTT

abundance: once
d_gene: TRBD1
v_gene: TRBV29-1
len: 12
j_gene: TRBJ1-2
CDR3aa: CSVETGIGGYTF
CDR3nt: TGCAGCGTTGAGACAGGGATAGGAGGCTACACCTTC

abundance: .
d_gene: TRBD1
v_gene: TRBV7-9
len: 15
j_gene: TRBJ1-5
CDR3aa: CASSSGQVSNQPQHF
CDR3nt: TGTGCCAGCAGCTCCGGACAGGTTAGCAATCAGCCCCAGCATTTT

abundance: .
d_gene: TRBD1
v_gene: TRBV5-1
len: 14
j_gene: TRBJ1-1
CDR3aa: CASSFPTTGAEAFF
CDR3nt: TGCGCCAGCAGCTTCCCTACGACAGGGGCTGAAGCTTTCTTT

abundance: .
d_gene: TRBD2
v_gene: TRBV24-1
len: 16
j_gene: TRBJ2-1
CDR3aa: CATSGGGDYPYNEQFF
CDR3nt: TGTGCCACCAGTGGAGGCGGGGACTACCCCTACAATGAGCAGTTCTTC

abundance: .
d_gene: TRBD2
v_gene: TRBV24-1
len: 17
j_gene: TRBJ2-3
CDR3aa: CATSDLRGGGARDTQYF
CDR3nt: TGTGCCACCAGTGATTTGCGCGGCGGGGGGGCCAGAGATACGCAGTATTTT

abundance: .
d_gene: TRBD1
v_gene: TRBV28
len: 17
j_gene: TRBJ2-7
CDR3aa: CASTSLQSDRGRREQYF
CDR3nt: TGTGCCAGCACCTCCTTACAATCGGACAGGGGACGTCGGGAGCAGTACTTC

abundance: .
d_gene: TRBD1
v_gene: TRBV24-1
len: 14
j_gene: TRBJ2-1
CDR3aa: CATGRDRVENEQFF
CDR3nt: TGTGCCACCGGACGGGACAGGGTAGAAAATGAGCAGTTCTTC

abundance: .
d_gene: TRBD2
v_gene: TRBV5-1
len: 16
j_gene: TRBJ2-5
CDR3aa: CASSRSPGGYQETQYF
CDR3nt: TGCGCCAGCAGCAGGAGTCCGGGGGGGTACCAAGAGACCCAGTACTTC

abundance: .
d_gene: .
v_gene: TRBV7-2
len: 13
j_gene: TRBJ2-2
CDR3aa: CASSLMATGELFF
CDR3nt: TGTGCCAGCAGCTTAATGGCCACCGGGGAGCTGTTTTTT

abundance: .
d_gene: TRBD2
v_gene: TRBV5-4
len: 13
j_gene: TRBJ2-3
CDR3aa: CASSQAGTDTQYF
CDR3nt: TGTGCCAGTTCTCAAGCGGGGACAGATACGCAGTATTTT

abundance: .
d_gene: .
v_gene: TRBV10-2
len: 13
j_gene: TRBJ2-7
CDR3aa: CASSELARGEQYF
CDR3nt: TGCGCCAGCAGTGAGTTAGCGCGGGGCGAGCAGTACTTC

abundance: .
d_gene: .
v_gene: TRBV7-9
len: 13
j_gene: TRBJ1-2
CDR3aa: CASSPKGPSGYTF
CDR3nt: TGTGCCAGCAGCCCCAAGGGGCCCAGTGGCTACACCTTC

abundance: .
d_gene: .
v_gene: TRBV19
len: 15
j_gene: TRBJ2-1
CDR3aa: CASSDPGSKYNEQFF
CDR3nt: TGTGCCAGTAGCGACCCGGGGTCGAAGTACAATGAGCAGTTCTTC

abundance: .
d_gene: .
v_gene: TRBV10-1
len: 14
j_gene: TRBJ2-3
CDR3aa: CASSEPRLEDTQYF
CDR3nt: TGCGCCAGCAGTGAACCGCGGCTCGAAGATACGCAGTATTTT

abundance: .
d_gene: TRBD1
v_gene: TRBV3-1/TRBV3-2
len: 17
j_gene: TRBJ1-1
CDR3aa: CASSHPRDSFRGTEAFF
CDR3nt: TGTGCCAGCAGCCACCCCCGGGACAGCTTTAGGGGTACTGAAGCTTTCTTT

abundance: .
d_gene: TRBD1
v_gene: TRBV2
len: 13
j_gene: TRBJ2-1
CDR3aa: CASSGTDFNEQFF
CDR3nt: TGTGCCAGCAGCGGGACAGATTTCAATGAGCAGTTCTTC

abundance: once
d_gene: TRBD2
v_gene: TRBV7-6
len: 16
j_gene: TRBJ2-3
CDR3aa: CASSLSLAGGTDTQYF
CDR3nt: TGTGCCAGCAGCCTCTCACTAGCGGGGGGGACAGATACGCAGTATTTT

abundance: few
d_gene: TRBD1
v_gene: TRBV30
len: 14
j_gene: TRBJ2-2
CDR3aa: CAWKGQVITGELFF
CDR3nt: TGTGCCTGGAAGGGACAGGTCATCACCGGGGAGCTGTTTTTT

abundance: .
d_gene: TRBD1
v_gene: TRBV9
len: 16
j_gene: TRBJ1-2
CDR3aa: CASSVDEGAILYGYTF
CDR3nt: TGTGCCAGCAGCGTAGATGAGGGGGCGATACTCTACGGCTACACCTTC

abundance: .
d_gene: TRBD2
v_gene: TRBV6-5
len: 13
j_gene: TRBJ2-5
CDR3aa: CASKFAGEETQYF
CDR3nt: TGTGCCAGCAAATTCGCGGGGGAAGAGACCCAGTACTTC

abundance: .
d_gene: TRBD1
v_gene: TRBV5-4
len: 15
j_gene: TRBJ2-7
CDR3aa: CASSSPGQGALKQYF
CDR3nt: TGTGCCAGCAGCTCTCCGGGACAGGGGGCGTTGAAGCAGTACTTC

abundance: .
d_gene: .
v_gene: TRBV2
len: 13
j_gene: TRBJ1-2
CDR3aa: CASSGQRDYGYTF
CDR3nt: TGTGCCAGCAGCGGACAGAGGGACTATGGCTACACCTTC

abundance: .
d_gene: .
v_gene: TRBV5-1
len: 14
j_gene: TRBJ2-5
CDR3aa: CASSLYPGLKTQYF
CDR3nt: TGCGCCAGCAGCTTATACCCAGGGTTAAAGACCCAGTACTTC

abundance: .
d_gene: TRBD2
v_gene: TRBV7-8
len: 16
j_gene: TRBJ2-3
CDR3aa: CASSPRGGGSTDTQYF
CDR3nt: TGTGCCAGCAGCCCACGAGGCGGGGGAAGCACAGATACGCAGTATTTT

abundance: once
d_gene: .
v_gene: TRBV7-3
len: 16
j_gene: TRBJ1-1
CDR3aa: CASSLTPTGGNTEAFF
CDR3nt: TGTGCCAGCAGCTTAACCCCGACAGGAGGGAACACTGAAGCTTTCTTT

abundance: .
d_gene: .
v_gene: TRBV7-9
len: 14
j_gene: TRBJ1-4
CDR3aa: CASSEQGLNEKLFF
CDR3nt: TGTGCCAGCAGCGAGCAGGGTCTAAATGAAAAACTGTTTTTT

abundance: once
d_gene: .
v_gene: TRBV7-9
len: 14
j_gene: TRBJ2-1
CDR3aa: CASSFTSWYNEQFF
CDR3nt: TGTGCCAGCAGCTTTACTAGCTGGTACAATGAGCAGTTCTTC

abundance: few
d_gene: .
v_gene: TRBV20-1
len: 11
j_gene: TRBJ1-2
CDR3aa: CSAFNYGGYTF
CDR3nt: TGCAGTGCTTTTAACTATGGGGGCTACACCTTC

abundance: .
d_gene: .
v_gene: TRBV3-1/TRBV3-2
len: 13
j_gene: TRBJ2-3
CDR3aa: CASSLSGTDTQYF
CDR3nt: TGTGCCAGCAGCCTAAGCGGCACAGATACGCAGTATTTT

abundance: .
d_gene: .
v_gene: TRBV5-1
len: 15
j_gene: TRBJ1-4
CDR3aa: CASSLVVGANEKLFF
CDR3nt: TGCGCCAGCAGCTTGGTGGTCGGGGCTAATGAAAAACTGTTTTTT

abundance: .
d_gene: .
v_gene: TRBV28
len: 15
j_gene: TRBJ2-7
CDR3aa: CASSLMSGESYEQYF
CDR3nt: TGTGCCAGCAGTTTAATGAGTGGGGAGTCCTACGAGCAGTACTTC

abundance: .
d_gene: .
v_gene: TRBV3-1/TRBV3-2
len: 15
j_gene: TRBJ1-1
CDR3aa: CASSQGVTRGTEAFF
CDR3nt: TGTGCCAGCAGCCAAGGAGTTACTCGTGGCACTGAAGCTTTCTTT

abundance: few
d_gene: TRBD1
v_gene: TRBV4-1
len: 15
j_gene: TRBJ1-2
CDR3aa: CASSPLRQGAGGYTF
CDR3nt: TGCGCCAGCAGCCCTCTCCGACAGGGGGCAGGCGGCTACACCTTC

abundance: .
d_gene: .
v_gene: TRBV9
len: 16
j_gene: TRBJ2-3
CDR3aa: CASSVGEPRSTDTQYF
CDR3nt: TGTGCCAGCAGCGTAGGAGAGCCCCGCTCGACAGATACGCAGTATTTT

abundance: .
d_gene: .
v_gene: TRBV19
len: 18
j_gene: TRBJ1-2
CDR3aa: CASIALHGLTKVNYGYTF
CDR3nt: TGTGCCAGTATCGCCCTACACGGACTAACGAAAGTAAACTATGGCTACACCTTC

abundance: .
d_gene: TRBD2
v_gene: TRBV11-2
len: 13
j_gene: TRBJ2-1
CDR3aa: CASSPDREGEQFF
CDR3nt: TGTGCCAGCAGCCCGGACCGGGAGGGTGAGCAGTTCTTC

abundance: .
d_gene: TRBD1
v_gene: TRBV27
len: 13
j_gene: TRBJ1-2
CDR3aa: CASSFGRGYGYTF
CDR3nt: TGTGCCAGCAGTTTCGGCAGGGGGTACGGCTACACCTTC